What follows are 9 T cell receptor beta chains derived from one specimen sequenced in a study of blood T cell repertoires in COVID-19. Sequenced by immunoSEQ multiplex PCR; TCRdb stores in-frame clones only, minus some. The top ten hold roughly two fifths of the sample, which has around 160,000 clones, about 85% seen once. Specimen: peripheral blood. The receptor source for this set is a human donor in a cohort sampled during active COVID-19.

The chain links TRBV20-1 to TRBJ1-2, with D hard to call. Per germline, CDR1 DFQATT and CDR2 SNEGSKA (reference sequence). The length of the CDR3 is 10 residues. Trimming pared 3 bases from V and 6 bases from J, leaving 5 bases between. The CDR3 nucleotides are TGCAGTGCTAGGGAGGATGGCTACACCTTC. It codes for CSAREDGYTF.

The chain uses TRBV6-2 or TRBV6-3 and TRBJ2-3; possibly TRBD2 for D (5 bases). The CDR3 is made up of 14 amino acids. Deletions cut 1 base from V and 3 bases from J, with 8 bases between. The germline V gene encodes CDR1 MNHEY and CDR2 SVGEGT. The CDR3: CASSYFGSTDTQYF. The CDR3 DNA follows: TGTGCCAGCAGTTACTTTGGGAGTACAGATACGCAGTATTTT.

The chain recombines TRBV5-5 with TRBJ1-4; perhaps TRBD1 as D (6 bases). This CDR3 is 15 amino acids long. Germline V lookup: CDR1 SGHKS, CDR2 YYEKEE (reference sequence). V was cut by 1 base and J by 2 bases, with 9 bases left in between. The CDR3 region is CASSLMQGTNEKLFF. Here the CDR3 DNA reads TGTGCCAGCAGCTTGATGCAGGGGACTAATGAAAAACTGTTTTTT.

The chain couples TRBV19 to TRBJ2-1, with TRBD2 matching over 7 bases. Germline V gene data show CDR1 as LNHDA and CDR2 as SQIVND (reference sequence). The V gene end was trimmed by 0 bases and the J gene end by 10 bases; junction bases not matched to a gene: 12. This CDR3 contains 16 residues. CDR3 protein: CASSIDHRAAGREQFF. Written as DNA, the CDR3 is TGTGCCAGTAGTATAGATCATAGAGCAGCGGGGAGGGAGCAGTTCTTC.

This chain uses TRBV5-1 with TRBJ2-7; unclear D gene. V was shortened by 4 bases and J by 2 bases, with 13 bases between the two germline ends. The CDR3 totals 14 residues. The germline gives CDR1 SGHRS, CDR2 YFSETQ. The CDR3 region has the DNA TGCGCCAGCAGCCCCCGACACAATGCCTACGAGCAGTACTTC. Protein product: CASSPRHNAYEQYF.

This clone has a single count. The chain joins TRBV12-3 or TRBV12-4 to TRBJ1-2, with TRBD1 as a possible D gene (5 bases). The CDR3 is made up of 12 amino acids. Trimming left V 5 bases short and J 8 bases short, with 12 bases between. For the CDR3, the DNA is TGTGCCAGCAGTGGGGACTCTTGGGGCTACACCTTC. Protein: CASSGDSWGYTF.

The chain recombines TRBV2 with TRBJ2-7; 7 nucleotides match TRBD1. Germline V CDR1 and CDR2: SNHLY, FYNNEI. There are 14 residues in the CDR3. V trimming: 4 bases; J trimming: 4 bases; junction bases outside the gene matches: 7. The CDR3 loop reads CASSVGDSRYEQYF. For the CDR3, the DNA is TGTGCCAGCAGTGTGGGGGACAGCAGATACGAGCAGTACTTC.

The rearrangement joins TRBV27 to TRBJ1-5; D call uncertain. The CDR3 length is 14 residues. Germline V gene sequence: CDR1 MNHEY, CDR2 SMNVEV (reference sequence). Trimming cost V 3 bases and J 0 bases, with 6 bases left between them. The CDR3 reads CASSLWSSNQPQHF. The CDR3 DNA reads as TGTGCCAGCAGTTTGTGGAGTAGCAATCAGCCCCAGCATTTT.

CDR3 region: CSASDRGSGNTIYF. CDR3 DNA: TGCAGTGCCAGTGACAGGGGCTCGGGAAACACCATATATTTT. The chain carries TRBV20-1 and TRBJ1-3; TRBD1 agrees at 8 bases. The germline gives CDR1 DFQATT, CDR2 SNEGSKA (reference sequence). This CDR3 comprises 14 residues. The V and J ends lost 6 bases and 4 bases, in that order; junction bases with no gene match: 8.